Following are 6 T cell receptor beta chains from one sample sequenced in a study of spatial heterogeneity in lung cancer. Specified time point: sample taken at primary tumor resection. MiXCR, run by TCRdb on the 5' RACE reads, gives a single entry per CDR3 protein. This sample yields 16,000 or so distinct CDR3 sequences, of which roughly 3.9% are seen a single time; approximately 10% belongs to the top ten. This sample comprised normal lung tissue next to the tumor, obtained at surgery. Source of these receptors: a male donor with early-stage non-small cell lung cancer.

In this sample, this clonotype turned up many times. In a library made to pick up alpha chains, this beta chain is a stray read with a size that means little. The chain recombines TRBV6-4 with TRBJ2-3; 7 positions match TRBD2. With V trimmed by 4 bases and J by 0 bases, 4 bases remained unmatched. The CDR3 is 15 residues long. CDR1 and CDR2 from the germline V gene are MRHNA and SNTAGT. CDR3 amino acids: CASSAAAGSTDTQYF. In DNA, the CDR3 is TGTGCCAGCAGTGCAGCAGCGGGGAGCACAGATACGCAGTATTTT.

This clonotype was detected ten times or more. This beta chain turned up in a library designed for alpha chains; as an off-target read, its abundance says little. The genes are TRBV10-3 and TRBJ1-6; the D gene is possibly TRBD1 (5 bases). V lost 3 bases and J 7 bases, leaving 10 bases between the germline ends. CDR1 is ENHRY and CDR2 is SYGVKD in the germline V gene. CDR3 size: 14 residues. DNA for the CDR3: TGTGCCATCAGTGACTTGGGGGTCAATTCACCCCTCCACTTT. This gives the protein CAISDLGVNSPLHF.

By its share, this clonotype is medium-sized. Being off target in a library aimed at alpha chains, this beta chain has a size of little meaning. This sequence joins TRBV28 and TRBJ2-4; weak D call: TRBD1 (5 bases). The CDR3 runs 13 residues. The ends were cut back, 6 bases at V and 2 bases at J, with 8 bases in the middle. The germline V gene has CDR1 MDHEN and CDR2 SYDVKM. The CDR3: CASRQGTKNIQYF. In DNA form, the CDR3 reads TGTGCCAGCAGGCAGGGAACCAAAAACATTCAGTACTTC.

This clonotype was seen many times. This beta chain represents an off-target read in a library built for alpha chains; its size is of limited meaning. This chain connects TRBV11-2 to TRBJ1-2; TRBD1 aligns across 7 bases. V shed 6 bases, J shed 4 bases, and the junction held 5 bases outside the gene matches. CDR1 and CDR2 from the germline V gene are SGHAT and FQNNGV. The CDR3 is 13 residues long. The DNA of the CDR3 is TGTGCCAGCAGTACTAGACAGGGCTATGGCTACACCTTC. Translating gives CASSTRQGYGYTF.

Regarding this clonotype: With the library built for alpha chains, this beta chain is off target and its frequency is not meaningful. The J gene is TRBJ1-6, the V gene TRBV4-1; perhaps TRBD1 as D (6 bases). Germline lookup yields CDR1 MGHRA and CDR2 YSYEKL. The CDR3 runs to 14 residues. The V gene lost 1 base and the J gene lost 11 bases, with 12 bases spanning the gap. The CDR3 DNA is TGCGCCAGCAGCCAAGCCCTGACAGGACCACCCCTCCACTTT. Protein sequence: CASSQALTGPPLHF.

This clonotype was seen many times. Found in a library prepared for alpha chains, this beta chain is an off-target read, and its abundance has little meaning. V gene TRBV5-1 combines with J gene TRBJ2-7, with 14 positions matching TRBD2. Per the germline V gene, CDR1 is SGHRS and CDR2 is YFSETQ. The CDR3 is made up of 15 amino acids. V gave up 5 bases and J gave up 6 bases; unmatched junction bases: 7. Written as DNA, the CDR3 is TGCGCCAGCAGTGGGACTAGCGGGAGTAAAGGCGAGCAGTACTTC. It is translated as CASSGTSGSKGEQYF.